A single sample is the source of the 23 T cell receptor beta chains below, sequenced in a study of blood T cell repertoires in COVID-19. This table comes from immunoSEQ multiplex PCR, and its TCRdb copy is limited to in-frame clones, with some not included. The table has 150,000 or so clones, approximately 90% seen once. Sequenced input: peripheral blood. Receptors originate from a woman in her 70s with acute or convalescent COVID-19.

The CDR3 region is CASRATANYGYTF. The CDR3 region has the DNA TGTGCCAGCAGAGCGACAGCTAACTATGGCTACACCTTC. The rearrangement joins TRBV6-5 to TRBJ1-2; D is possibly TRBD1 (5 bases). The germline V gene has CDR1 MNHEY and CDR2 SVGAGI. The CDR3 extends over 13 amino acids. With 6 bases removed from V and 0 bases from J, the gap between germline ends came to 8 bases.

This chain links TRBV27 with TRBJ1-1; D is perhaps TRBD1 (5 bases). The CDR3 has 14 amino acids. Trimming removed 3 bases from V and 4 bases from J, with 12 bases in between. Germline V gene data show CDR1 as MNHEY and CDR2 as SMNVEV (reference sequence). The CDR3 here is CASSFRTIGTEAFF. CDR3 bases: TGTGCCAGCAGTTTTCGGACAATCGGCACTGAAGCTTTCTTT.

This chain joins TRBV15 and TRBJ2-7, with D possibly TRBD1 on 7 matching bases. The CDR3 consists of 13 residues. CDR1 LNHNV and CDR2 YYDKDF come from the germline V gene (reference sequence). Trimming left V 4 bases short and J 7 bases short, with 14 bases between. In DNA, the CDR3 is TGTGCCACCAGCACAGGGGGTGGGAGGGAGCAGTACTTC. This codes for CATSTGGGREQYF.

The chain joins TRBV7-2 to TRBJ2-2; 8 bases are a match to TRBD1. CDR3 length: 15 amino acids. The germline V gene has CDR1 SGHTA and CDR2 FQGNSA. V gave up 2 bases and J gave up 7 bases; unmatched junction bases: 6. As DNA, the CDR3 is TGTGCCAGCAGCTTAACCCAGGGGGCCGTCGGGGAGCTGTTTTTT. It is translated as CASSLTQGAVGELFF.

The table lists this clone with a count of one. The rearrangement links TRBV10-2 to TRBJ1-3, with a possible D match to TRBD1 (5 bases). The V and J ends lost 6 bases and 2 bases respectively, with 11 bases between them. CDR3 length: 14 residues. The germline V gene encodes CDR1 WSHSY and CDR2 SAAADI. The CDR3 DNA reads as TGCGCCAGCAGAGACGGGGGGGCTGGAAACACCATATATTTT. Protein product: CASRDGGAGNTIYF.

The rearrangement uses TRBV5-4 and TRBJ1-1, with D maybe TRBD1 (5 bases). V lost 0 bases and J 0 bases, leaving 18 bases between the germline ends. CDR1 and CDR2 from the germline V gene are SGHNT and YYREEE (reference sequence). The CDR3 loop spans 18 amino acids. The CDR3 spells CASSLGGNSQVMNTEAFF. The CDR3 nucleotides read TGTGCCAGCAGCTTGGGGGGCAACAGTCAGGTAATGAACACTGAAGCTTTCTTT.

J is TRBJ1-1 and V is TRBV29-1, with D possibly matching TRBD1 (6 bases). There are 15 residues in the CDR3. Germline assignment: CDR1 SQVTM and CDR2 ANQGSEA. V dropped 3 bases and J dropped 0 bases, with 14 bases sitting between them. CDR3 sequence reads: CSVDGQGPMNTEAFF. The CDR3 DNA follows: TGCAGCGTTGATGGGCAGGGGCCGATGAACACTGAAGCTTTCTTT.

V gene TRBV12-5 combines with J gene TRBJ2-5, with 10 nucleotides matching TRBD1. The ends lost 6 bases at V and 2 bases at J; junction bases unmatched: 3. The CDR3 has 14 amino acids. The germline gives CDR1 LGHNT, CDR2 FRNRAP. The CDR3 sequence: CASGRGQGQETQYF. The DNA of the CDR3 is TGTGCTAGTGGGCGGGGACAGGGGCAAGAGACCCAGTACTTC.

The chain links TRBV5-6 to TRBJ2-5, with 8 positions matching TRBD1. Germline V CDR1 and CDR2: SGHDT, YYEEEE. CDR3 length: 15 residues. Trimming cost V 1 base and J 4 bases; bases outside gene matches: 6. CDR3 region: CASSLRTGGRETQYF. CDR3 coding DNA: TGTGCCAGCAGCTTGCGAACAGGGGGAAGAGAGACCCAGTACTTC.

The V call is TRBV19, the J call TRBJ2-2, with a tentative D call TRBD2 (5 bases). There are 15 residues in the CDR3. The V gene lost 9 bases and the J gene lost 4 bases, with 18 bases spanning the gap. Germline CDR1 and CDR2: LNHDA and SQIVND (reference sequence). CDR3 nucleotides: TGTGCCAGCCGACCGGGAACCGGAAGCACCGGGGAGCTGTTTTTT. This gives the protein CASRPGTGSTGELFF.

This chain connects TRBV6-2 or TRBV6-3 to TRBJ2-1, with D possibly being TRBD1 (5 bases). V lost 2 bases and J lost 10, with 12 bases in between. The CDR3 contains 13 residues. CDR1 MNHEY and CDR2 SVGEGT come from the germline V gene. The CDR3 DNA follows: TGTGCCAGCAGTTACAGCAGGGTTCAGGAGCAGTTCTTC. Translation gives CASSYSRVQEQFF.

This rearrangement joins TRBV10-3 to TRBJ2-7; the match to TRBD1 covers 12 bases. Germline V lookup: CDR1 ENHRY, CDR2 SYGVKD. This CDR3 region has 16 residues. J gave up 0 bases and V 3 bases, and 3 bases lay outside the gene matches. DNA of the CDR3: TGTGCCATCAGTGATCCGGGACAGGGGGCCTCCTACGAGCAGTACGTC. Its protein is CAISDPGQGASYEQYV.

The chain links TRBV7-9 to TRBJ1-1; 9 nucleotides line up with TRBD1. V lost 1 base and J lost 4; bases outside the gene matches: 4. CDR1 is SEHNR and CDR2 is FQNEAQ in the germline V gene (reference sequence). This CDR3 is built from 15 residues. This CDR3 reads CASSLGGQGSTEAFF. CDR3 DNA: TGTGCCAGCAGCTTAGGTGGACAGGGGAGCACTGAAGCTTTCTTT. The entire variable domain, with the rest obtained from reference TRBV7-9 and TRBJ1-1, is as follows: DTGVSQNPRHKITKRGQNVTFRCDPISEHNRLYWYRQTLGQGPEFLTYFQNEAQLEKSRLLSDRFSAERPKGSFSTLEIQRTEQGDSAMYLCASSLGGQGSTEAFFGQGTRLTVV.

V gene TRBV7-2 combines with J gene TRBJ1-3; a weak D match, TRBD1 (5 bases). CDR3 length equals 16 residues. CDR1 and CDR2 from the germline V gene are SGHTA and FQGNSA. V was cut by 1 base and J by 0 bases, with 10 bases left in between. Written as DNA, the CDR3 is TGTGCCAGCAGCTTAGGGGGCATAAGCTCTGGAAACACCATATATTTT. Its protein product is CASSLGGISSGNTIYF.

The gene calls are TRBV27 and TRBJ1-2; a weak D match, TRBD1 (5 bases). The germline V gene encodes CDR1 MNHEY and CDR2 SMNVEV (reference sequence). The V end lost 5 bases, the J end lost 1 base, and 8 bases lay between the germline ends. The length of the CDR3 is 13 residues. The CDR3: CASSRQGNYGYTF. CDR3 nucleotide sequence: TGTGCCAGCAGTCGCCAGGGTAACTATGGCTACACCTTC.

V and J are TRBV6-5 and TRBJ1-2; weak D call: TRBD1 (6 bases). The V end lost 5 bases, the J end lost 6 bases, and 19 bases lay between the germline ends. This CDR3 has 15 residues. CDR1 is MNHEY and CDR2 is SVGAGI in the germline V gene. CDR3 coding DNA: TGTGCCAGCAGTCACGTTCGGGGGGCGCATCATGGCTACACCTTC. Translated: CASSHVRGAHHGYTF.

CDR3 nucleotides: TGTGCCAGCAGTTTAAGGGGTCGGGGGGCCAGGCTCGGGTTGGACCAGCCCCAGCATTTT. Translation: CASSLRGRGARLGLDQPQHF. J is TRBJ1-5 and V is TRBV27, with D tentatively TRBD1 (6 bases). In germline, CDR1 is MNHEY, CDR2 SMNVEV (reference sequence). V was cut by 2 bases and J by 7 bases, with 30 bases left in between. There are 20 residues in the CDR3.

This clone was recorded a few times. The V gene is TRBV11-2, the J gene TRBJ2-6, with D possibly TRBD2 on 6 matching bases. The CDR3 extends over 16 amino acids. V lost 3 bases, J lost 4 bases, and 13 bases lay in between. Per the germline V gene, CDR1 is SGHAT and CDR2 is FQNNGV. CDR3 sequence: CASSFSGGVGANVLTF. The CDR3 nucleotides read TGTGCCAGCAGCTTTTCTGGAGGGGTCGGGGCCAACGTCCTGACTTTC.

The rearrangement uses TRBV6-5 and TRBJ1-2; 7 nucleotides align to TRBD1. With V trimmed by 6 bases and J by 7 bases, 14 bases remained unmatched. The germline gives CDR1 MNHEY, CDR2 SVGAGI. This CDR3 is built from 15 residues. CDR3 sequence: CASRFLYRGPGGYTF. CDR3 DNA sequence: TGTGCCAGCAGATTCCTTTACAGGGGTCCCGGTGGCTACACCTTC.

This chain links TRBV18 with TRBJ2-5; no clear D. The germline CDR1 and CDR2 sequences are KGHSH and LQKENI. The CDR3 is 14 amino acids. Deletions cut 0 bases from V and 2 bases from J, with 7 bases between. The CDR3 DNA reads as TGTGCCAGCTCACCACCGACCAGGCAAGAGACCCAGTACTTC. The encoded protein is CASSPPTRQETQYF.

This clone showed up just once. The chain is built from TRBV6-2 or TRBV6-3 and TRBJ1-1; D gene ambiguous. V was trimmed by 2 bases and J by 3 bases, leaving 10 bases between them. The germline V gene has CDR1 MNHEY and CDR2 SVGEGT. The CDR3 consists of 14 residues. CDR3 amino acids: CASSYDSFYTEAFF. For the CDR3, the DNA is TGTGCCAGCAGTTACGATAGCTTCTACACTGAAGCTTTCTTT.

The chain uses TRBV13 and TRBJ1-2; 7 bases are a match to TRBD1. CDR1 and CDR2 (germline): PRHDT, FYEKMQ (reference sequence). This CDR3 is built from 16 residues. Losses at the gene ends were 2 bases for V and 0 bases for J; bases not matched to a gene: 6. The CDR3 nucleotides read TGTGCCAGCAGCTTATGGACAGGACCAGCTAACTATGGCTACACCTTC. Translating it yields CASSLWTGPANYGYTF.

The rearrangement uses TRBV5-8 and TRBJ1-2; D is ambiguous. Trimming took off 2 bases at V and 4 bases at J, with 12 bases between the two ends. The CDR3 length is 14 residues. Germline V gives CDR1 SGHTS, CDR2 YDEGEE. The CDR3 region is CASSFGGLAYGYTF. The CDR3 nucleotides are TGTGCCAGCAGCTTCGGAGGGTTGGCCTATGGCTACACCTTC.